This T cell receptor (beta chain) derives from a study of response to subunit inactivated influenza vaccine. This CDR3 comprises 15 residues. The trim removed 6 bases at V and 6 bases at J, leaving 12 bases unmatched. The germline V gene has CDR1 DFQATT and CDR2 SNEGSKA (reference sequence). This clonotype was detected a few times. TCRdb re-derived calls from the RT-PCR reads in MiXCR, one entry per CDR3 protein. The repertoire includes more than 550,000 distinct CDR3 sequences, about 11% of them detected once, and roughly 11% sits in the top ten. This sample also belongs to another study, concerning T cells expressing NK-cell markers. That work adds: 5'RACE template switching built TCR beta cDNA with unique molecular identifiers. Dominant NKG2C+ clonotypes accounted for about 1.0-7.0% of CD8+ T cells in 5 to 7 donors.

This material consisted of PBMCs from blood, taken on the day of vaccination. The sequence was obtained from a man aged 50-60 years who received an inactivated influenza vaccine. J is TRBJ1-5 and V is TRBV20-1; TRBD1 matches 9 bases. The DNA of the CDR3 is TGCAGTGCCTTTGAACAGGGGGCCGGTAGTCAGCCCCAGCATTTT. This encodes CSAFEQGAGSQPQHF.